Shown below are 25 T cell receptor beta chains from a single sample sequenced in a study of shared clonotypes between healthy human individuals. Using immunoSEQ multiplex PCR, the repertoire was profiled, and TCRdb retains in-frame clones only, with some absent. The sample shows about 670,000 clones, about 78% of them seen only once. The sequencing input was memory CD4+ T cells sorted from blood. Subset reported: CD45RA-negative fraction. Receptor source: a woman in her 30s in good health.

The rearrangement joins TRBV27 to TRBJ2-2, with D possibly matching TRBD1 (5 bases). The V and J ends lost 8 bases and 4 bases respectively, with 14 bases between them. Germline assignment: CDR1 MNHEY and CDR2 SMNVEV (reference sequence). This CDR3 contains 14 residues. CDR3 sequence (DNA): TGTGCCAGCGGACCAGGGTATAGCACCGGGGAGCTGTTTTTT. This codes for CASGPGYSTGELFF.

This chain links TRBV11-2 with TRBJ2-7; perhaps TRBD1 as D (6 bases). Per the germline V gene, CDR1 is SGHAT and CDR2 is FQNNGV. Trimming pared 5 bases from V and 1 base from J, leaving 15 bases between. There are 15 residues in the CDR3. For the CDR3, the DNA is TGTGCCAGCAGCCCTTGGGGGCAGGGTTCCTACGAGCAGTACTTC. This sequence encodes CASSPWGQGSYEQYF.

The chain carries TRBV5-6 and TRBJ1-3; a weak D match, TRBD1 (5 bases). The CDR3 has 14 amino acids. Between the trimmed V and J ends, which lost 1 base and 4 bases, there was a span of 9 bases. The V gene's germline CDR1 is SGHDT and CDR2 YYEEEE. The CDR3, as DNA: TGTGCCAGCAGCTTGTACGGGGCCGGAAACACCATATATTTT. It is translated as CASSLYGAGNTIYF.

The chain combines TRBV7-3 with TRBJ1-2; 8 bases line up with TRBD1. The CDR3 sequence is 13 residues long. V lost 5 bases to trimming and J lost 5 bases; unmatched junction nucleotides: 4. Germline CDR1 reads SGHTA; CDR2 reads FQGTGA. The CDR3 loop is CASSAGQGYGYTF. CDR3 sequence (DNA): TGTGCCAGCAGCGCCGGACAGGGATATGGCTACACCTTC.

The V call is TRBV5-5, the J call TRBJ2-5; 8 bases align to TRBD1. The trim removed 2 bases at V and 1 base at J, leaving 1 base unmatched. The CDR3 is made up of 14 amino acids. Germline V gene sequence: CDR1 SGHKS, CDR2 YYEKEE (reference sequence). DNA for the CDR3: TGTGCCAGCAGCTTCGGACAGGGCCAAGAGACCCAGTACTTC. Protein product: CASSFGQGQETQYF.

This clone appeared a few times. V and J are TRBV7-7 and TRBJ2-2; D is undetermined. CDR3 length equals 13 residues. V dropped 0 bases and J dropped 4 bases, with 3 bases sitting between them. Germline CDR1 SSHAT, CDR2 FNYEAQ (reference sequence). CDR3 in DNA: TGTGCCAGCAGCTTAGCGGGCACCGGGGAGCTGTTTTTT. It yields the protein CASSLAGTGELFF.

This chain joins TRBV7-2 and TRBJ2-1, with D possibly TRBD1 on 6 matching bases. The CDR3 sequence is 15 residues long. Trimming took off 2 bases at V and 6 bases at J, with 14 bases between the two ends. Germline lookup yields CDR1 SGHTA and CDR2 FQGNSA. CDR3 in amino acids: CASSLIALGGNEQFF. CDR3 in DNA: TGTGCCAGCAGCTTAATAGCCCTAGGGGGCAATGAGCAGTTCTTC.

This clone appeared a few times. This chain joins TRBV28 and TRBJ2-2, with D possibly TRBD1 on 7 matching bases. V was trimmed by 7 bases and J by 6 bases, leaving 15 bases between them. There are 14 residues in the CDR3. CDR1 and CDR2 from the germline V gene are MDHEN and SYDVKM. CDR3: CASIGGTDAGELFF. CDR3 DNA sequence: TGTGCCAGCATCGGAGGGACAGACGCCGGGGAGCTGTTTTTT.

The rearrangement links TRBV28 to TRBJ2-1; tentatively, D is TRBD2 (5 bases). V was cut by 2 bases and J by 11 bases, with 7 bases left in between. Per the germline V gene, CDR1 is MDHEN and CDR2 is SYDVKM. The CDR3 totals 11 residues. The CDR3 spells CASSLRGKQFF. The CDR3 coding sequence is TGTGCCAGCAGTTTACGAGGGAAGCAGTTCTTC.

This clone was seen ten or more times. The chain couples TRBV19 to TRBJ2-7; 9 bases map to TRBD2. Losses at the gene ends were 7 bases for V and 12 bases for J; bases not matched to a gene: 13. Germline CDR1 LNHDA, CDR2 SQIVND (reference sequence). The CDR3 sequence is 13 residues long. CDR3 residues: CASNYGTSNVLYF. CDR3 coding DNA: TGTGCCAGTAATTACGGGACTAGCAACGTTCTGTACTTC.

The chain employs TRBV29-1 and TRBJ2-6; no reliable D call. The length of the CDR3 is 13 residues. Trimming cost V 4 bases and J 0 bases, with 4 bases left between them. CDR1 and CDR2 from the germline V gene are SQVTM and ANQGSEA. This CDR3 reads CSVASSGANVLTF. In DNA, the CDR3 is TGCAGCGTTGCGAGCTCTGGGGCCAACGTCCTGACTTTC.

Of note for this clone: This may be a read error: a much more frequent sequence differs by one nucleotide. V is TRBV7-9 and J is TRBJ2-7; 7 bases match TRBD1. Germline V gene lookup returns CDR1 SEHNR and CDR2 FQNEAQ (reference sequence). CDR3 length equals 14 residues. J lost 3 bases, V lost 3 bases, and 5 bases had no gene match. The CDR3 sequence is CASSFAGTVYEQYF. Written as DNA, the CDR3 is TGTGCCAGCAGCTTCGCCGGGACAGTCTACGAGCAGTACTTC.

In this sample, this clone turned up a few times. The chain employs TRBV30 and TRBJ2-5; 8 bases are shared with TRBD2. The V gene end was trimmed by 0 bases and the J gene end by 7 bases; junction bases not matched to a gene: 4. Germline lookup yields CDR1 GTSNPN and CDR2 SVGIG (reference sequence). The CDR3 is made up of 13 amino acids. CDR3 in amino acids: CAWSVPGGVTQYF. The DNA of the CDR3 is TGTGCCTGGAGTGTACCGGGGGGGGTGACCCAGTACTTC. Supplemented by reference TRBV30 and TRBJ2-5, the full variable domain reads SQTIHQWPATLVQPVGSPLSLECTVEGTSNPNLYWYRQAAGRGLQLLFYSVGIGQISSEVPQNLSASRPQDRQFILSSKKLLLSDSGFYLCAWSVPGGVTQYFGPGTRLLVL.

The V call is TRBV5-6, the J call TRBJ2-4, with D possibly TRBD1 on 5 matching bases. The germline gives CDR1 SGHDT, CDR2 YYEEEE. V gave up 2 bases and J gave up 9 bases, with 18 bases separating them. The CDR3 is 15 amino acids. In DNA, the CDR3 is TGTGCCAGCAGCTTCGGCAGGGCCCGCTTGGGCATTCAGTACTTC. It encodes CASSFGRARLGIQYF.

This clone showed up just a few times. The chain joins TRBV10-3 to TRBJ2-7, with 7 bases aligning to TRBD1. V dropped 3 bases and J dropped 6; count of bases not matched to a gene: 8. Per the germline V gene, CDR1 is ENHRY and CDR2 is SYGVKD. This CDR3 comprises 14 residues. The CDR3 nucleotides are TGTGCCATCAGTGAATTAAATACAGGGGTCGAGCAGTACTTC. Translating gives CAISELNTGVEQYF.

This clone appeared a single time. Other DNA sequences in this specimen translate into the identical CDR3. The CDR3 nucleotides are TGCAGCGTTGAAACGGGGAATAGCAATCAGCCCCAGCATTTT. This translates into CSVETGNSNQPQHF. The chain employs TRBV29-1 and TRBJ1-5, with D unclear. Germline V gene lookup returns CDR1 SQVTM and CDR2 ANQGSEA. The V and J ends lost 2 bases and 0 bases respectively, with 8 bases between them. There are 14 residues in the CDR3.

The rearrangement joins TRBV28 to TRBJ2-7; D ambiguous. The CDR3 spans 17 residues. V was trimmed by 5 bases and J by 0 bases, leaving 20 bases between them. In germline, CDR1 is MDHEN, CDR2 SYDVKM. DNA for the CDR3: TGTGCCAGCAGTCCCCACGAAGCCGAGACGAGCTCCTACGAGCAGTACTTC. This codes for CASSPHEAETSSYEQYF.

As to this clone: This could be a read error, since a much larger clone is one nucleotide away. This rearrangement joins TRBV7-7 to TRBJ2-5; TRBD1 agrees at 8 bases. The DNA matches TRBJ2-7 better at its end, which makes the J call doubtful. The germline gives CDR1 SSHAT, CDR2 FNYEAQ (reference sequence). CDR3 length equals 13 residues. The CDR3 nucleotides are TGTGCCAGCAGCTTGGACAGGGAGCACGAGCAGTACTTC. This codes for CASSLDREHEQYF.

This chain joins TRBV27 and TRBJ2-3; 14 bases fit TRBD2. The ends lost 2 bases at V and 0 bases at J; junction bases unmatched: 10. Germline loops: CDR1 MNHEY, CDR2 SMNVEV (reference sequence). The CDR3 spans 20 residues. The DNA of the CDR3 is TGTGCCAGCAGTTTACGTCCCGGGACTAGCGGGAGCTCAAGCACAGATACGCAGTATTTT. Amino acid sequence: CASSLRPGTSGSSSTDTQYF.

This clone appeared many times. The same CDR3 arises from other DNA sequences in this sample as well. The CDR3 is CASSLSGGDTGELFF. CDR3 sequence (DNA): TGTGCCAGCAGCTTATCGGGGGGCGACACCGGGGAGCTGTTTTTT. The V call is TRBV11-3, the J call TRBJ2-2, with D possibly TRBD2 on 7 matching bases. CDR1 is SGHNT and CDR2 is YENEEA in the germline V gene. Trimming cost V 2 bases and J 3 bases, with 10 bases left between them. This CDR3 has 15 residues.

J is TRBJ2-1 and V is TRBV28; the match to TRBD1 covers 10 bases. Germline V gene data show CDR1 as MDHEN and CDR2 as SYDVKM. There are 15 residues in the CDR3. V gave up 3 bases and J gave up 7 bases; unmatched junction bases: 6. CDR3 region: CASSLWDRGGNEQFF. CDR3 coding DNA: TGTGCCAGCAGTTTGTGGGACAGGGGCGGGAATGAGCAGTTCTTC. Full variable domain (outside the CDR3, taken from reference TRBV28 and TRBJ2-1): DVKVTQSSRYLVKRTGEKVFLECVQDMDHENMFWYRQDPGLGLRLIYFSYDVKMKEKGDIPEGYSVSREKKERFSLILESASTNQTSMYLCASSLWDRGGNEQFFGPGTRLTVL.

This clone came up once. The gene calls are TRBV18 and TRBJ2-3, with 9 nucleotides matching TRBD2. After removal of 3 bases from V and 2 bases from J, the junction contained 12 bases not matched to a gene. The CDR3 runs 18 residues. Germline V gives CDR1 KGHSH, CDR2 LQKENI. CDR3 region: CASSPSPPLAGNTDTQYF. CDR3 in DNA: TGTGCCAGCTCACCTTCACCCCCGCTAGCGGGGAACACAGATACGCAGTATTTT.

The CDR3 here is CASSDGGATNEKLFF. As DNA, the CDR3 is TGTGCCAGCAGTGACGGGGGGGCAACTAATGAAAAACTGTTTTTT. V usage is TRBV27 and J usage is TRBJ1-4, with a weak D call TRBD1 (5 bases). Trimming took off 5 bases at V and 0 bases at J, with 10 bases between the two ends. The CDR3 consists of 15 residues. The germline gives CDR1 MNHEY, CDR2 SMNVEV (reference sequence).

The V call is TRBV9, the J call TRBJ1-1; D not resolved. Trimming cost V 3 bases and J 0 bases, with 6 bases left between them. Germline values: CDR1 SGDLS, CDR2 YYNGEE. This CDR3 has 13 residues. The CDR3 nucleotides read TGTGCCAGCAGCGCGCAAATGAACACTGAAGCTTTCTTT. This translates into CASSAQMNTEAFF.

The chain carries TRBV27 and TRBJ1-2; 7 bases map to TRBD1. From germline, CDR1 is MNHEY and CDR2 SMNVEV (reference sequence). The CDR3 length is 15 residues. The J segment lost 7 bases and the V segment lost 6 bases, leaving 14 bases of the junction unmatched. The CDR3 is CASSYLGTETTGYTF. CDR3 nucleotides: TGTGCCAGCAGCTACCTTGGGACAGAGACTACTGGCTACACCTTC.